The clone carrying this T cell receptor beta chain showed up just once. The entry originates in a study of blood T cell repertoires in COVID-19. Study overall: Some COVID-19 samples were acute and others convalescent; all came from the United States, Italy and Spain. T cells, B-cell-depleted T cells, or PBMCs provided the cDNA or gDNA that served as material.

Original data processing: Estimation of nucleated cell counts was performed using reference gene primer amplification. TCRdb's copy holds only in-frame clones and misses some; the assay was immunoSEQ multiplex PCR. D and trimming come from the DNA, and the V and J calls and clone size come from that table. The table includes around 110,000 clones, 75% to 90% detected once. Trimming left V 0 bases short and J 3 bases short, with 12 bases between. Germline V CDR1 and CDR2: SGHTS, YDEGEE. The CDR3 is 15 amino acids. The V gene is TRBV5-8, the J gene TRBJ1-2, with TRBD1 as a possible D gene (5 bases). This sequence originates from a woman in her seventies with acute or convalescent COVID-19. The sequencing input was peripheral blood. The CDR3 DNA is TGTGCCAGCAGCTTGGCCGCGGGGGGGGACTATGGCTACACCTTC. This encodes CASSLAAGGDYGYTF.